These 29 T cell receptor beta chains were sequenced from one sample in a study of post-analysis software for immune sequencing data. For these TCRs, the target antigens are not known. Unique molecular identifiers were built into the TCR beta cDNA libraries. TCRdb analysed the PCR reads with MiXCR anew, one entry per CDR3 protein. This sample has 600,000 to 700,000 distinct CDR3 sequences, with approximately 59% found just once. Study-level points and caveats: Several TRBV segments occurring more often in patients than controls included TRBV5-6, TRBV5-1 and TRBV20-1.

Sequencing input: blood. These receptors all come from a girl aged 2 to 9 with multiple sclerosis.

The V gene is TRBV5-5, the J gene TRBJ1-5; tentatively, D is TRBD1 (5 bases). The germline V gene encodes CDR1 SGHKS and CDR2 YYEKEE (reference sequence). Between the trimmed V and J ends, which lost 0 bases and 2 bases, there was a span of 12 bases. This CDR3 contains 16 residues. In DNA, the CDR3 is TGTGCCAGCAGCTTGGTCGCAGGGTTGGGCAATCAGCCCCAGCATTTT. As protein: CASSLVAGLGNQPQHF.

The V call is TRBV5-1, the J call TRBJ2-3, with TRBD2 matching 10 bases. Trimming cost V 4 bases and J 8 bases; bases outside gene matches: 10. Germline-derived CDR1 and CDR2 are SGHRS and YFSETQ. There are 15 residues in the CDR3. The CDR3 DNA is TGCGCCAGCAGCAAAGCGGGAGGGCCTGGCGGTACGCAGTATTTT. Its translation is CASSKAGGPGGTQYF.

This sequence joins TRBV9 and TRBJ1-2, with D possibly being TRBD1 (5 bases). The ends were cut back, 0 bases at V and 0 bases at J, with 9 bases in the middle. The CDR3 is 15 residues long. The germline CDR1 and CDR2 sequences are SGDLS and YYNGEE. As DNA, the CDR3 is TGTGCCAGCAGCGTAGCGGGGGTCCCTAACTATGGCTACACCTTC. Translation: CASSVAGVPNYGYTF.

The chain recombines TRBV20-1 with TRBJ2-1; TRBD2 aligns across 8 bases. The V gene end was trimmed by 5 bases and the J gene end by 3 bases; junction bases not matched to a gene: 6. The CDR3 is 14 residues long. CDR1 is DFQATT, CDR2 SNEGSKA, per germline (reference sequence). CDR3 loop: CSAQLADYYNEQFF. The CDR3 region has the DNA TGCAGTGCTCAACTAGCGGACTACTACAATGAGCAGTTCTTC.

The rearrangement joins TRBV6-5 to TRBJ2-1, with 11 positions matching TRBD2. Germline CDR1 MNHEY, CDR2 SVGAGI. The CDR3 is 18 residues long. V was pared by 4 bases and J by 9 bases, with 17 bases of the junction left unmatched. CDR3 sequence reads: CASSSTSPGLAGGTEQFF. The CDR3 nucleotides are TGTGCCAGCAGTTCCACAAGCCCGGGGCTAGCGGGGGGCACTGAGCAGTTCTTC.

V usage is TRBV7-2 and J usage is TRBJ1-2; TRBD1 matches at 9 bases. The ends lost 5 bases at V and 6 bases at J; junction bases unmatched: 10. This CDR3 has 15 amino acids. Germline assignment: CDR1 SGHTA and CDR2 FQGNSA. This CDR3 is CASSPFLGTGNGYTF. DNA of the CDR3: TGTGCCAGCAGCCCCTTCCTGGGGACAGGGAATGGCTACACCTTC.

The chain combines TRBV3-1 with TRBJ2-3; D tentatively fits TRBD1 or TRBD2 (5 bases each). Trimming left V 0 bases short and J 2 bases short, with 15 bases between. The CDR3 is made up of 17 amino acids. Germline V gives CDR1 LGHDT, CDR2 YNNKEL (reference sequence). The CDR3: CASSQDLGTLNTDTQYF. In DNA, the CDR3 is TGTGCCAGCAGCCAAGACTTAGGGACGCTGAACACAGATACGCAGTATTTT.

The CDR3 spells CASSEETGGQETQYF. CDR3 DNA sequence: TGTGCCAGCAGTGAGGAGACAGGGGGCCAAGAGACCCAGTACTTC. The chain combines TRBV2 with TRBJ2-5; 9 nucleotides line up with TRBD1. The germline V gene encodes CDR1 SNHLY and CDR2 FYNNEI. The CDR3 has 15 residues. With V trimmed by 3 bases and J by 1 base, 3 bases remained unmatched. Drawing the rest from reference TRBV2 and TRBJ2-5, the complete variable domain is EPEVTQTPSHQVTQMGQEVILRCVPISNHLYFYWYRQILGQKVEFLVSFYNNEISEKSEIFDDQFSVERPDGSNFTLKIRSTKLEDSAMYFCASSEETGGQETQYFGPGTRLLVL.

The chain has TRBV29-1 and TRBJ2-7; possibly TRBD1 or TRBD2 for D (5 bases each). The CDR3 length is 13 residues. The germline V and J ends were trimmed by 5 bases and 10 bases, with 21 bases remaining between them. Germline V gene lookup returns CDR1 SQVTM and CDR2 ANQGSEA. The CDR3 DNA reads as TGCAGCGTTAGTGGGGCCCCGATAGCGCCCCAGTACTTC. It translates to CSVSGAPIAPQYF.

This chain links TRBV10-3 with TRBJ2-7, with 14 positions matching TRBD2. The CDR3 has 16 residues. Germline CDR1 ENHRY, CDR2 SYGVKD. The V segment lost 0 bases and the J segment 2 bases; nucleotides outside the gene matches: 0. The CDR3 loop reads CAISESTSGGAYEQYF. For the CDR3, the DNA is TGTGCCATCAGTGAGTCGACTAGCGGGGGGGCCTACGAGCAGTACTTC.

This rearrangement joins TRBV29-1 to TRBJ2-1; D unclear. CDR1 SQVTM and CDR2 ANQGSEA come from the germline V gene. The V end lost 6 bases, the J end lost 9 bases, and 9 bases lay between the germline ends. The CDR3 sequence is 10 residues long. The CDR3 DNA is TGCAGCGTGGCGGATTCTGAGCAGTTCTTC. This gives the protein CSVADSEQFF.

This sequence joins TRBV3-1 and TRBJ2-5, with 13 bases matching TRBD2. The CDR3 has 15 residues. V shed 5 bases, J shed 5 bases, and the junction held 5 bases outside the gene matches. The germline V gene encodes CDR1 LGHDT and CDR2 YNNKEL (reference sequence). The DNA of the CDR3 is TGTGCCAGCAGCTGGGAGACTAGCGGGGGGGAGACCCAGTACTTC. Amino acid sequence: CASSWETSGGETQYF.

This clonotype came up a few times. V gene TRBV14 combines with J gene TRBJ2-3; 7 nucleotides agree with TRBD1. V was clipped by 5 bases and J by 2 bases; unmatched bases: 4. The germline gives CDR1 SGHDN, CDR2 FVKESK. The CDR3 is made up of 14 amino acids. CDR3 loop: CASSSGQDTDTQYF. CDR3 nucleotides: TGTGCCAGCAGCTCCGGACAGGACACAGATACGCAGTATTTT.

The J gene is TRBJ2-5, the V gene TRBV15, with D unresolved. Germline values: CDR1 LNHNV, CDR2 YYDKDF (reference sequence). The CDR3 consists of 13 residues. Trimming took 1 base from V and 6 from J, leaving 9 bases between them. CDR3 DNA sequence: TGTGCCACCAGCAGAGTGGAGCCGAAGACCCAGTACTTC. Translation gives CATSRVEPKTQYF. Full variable domain (outside the CDR3, taken from reference TRBV15 and TRBJ2-5): DAMVIQNPRYQVTQFGKPVTLSCSQTLNHNVMYWYQQKSSQAPKLLFHYYDKDFNNEADTPDNFQSRRPNTSFCFLDIRSPGLGDTAMYLCATSRVEPKTQYFGPGTRLLVL.

This chain uses TRBV20-1 with TRBJ2-7, with a tentative D call TRBD2 (5 bases). Trimming removed 6 bases at V and 6 bases at J, with 21 bases between. CDR1 DFQATT and CDR2 SNEGSKA come from the germline V gene (reference sequence). This CDR3 spans 14 amino acids. The CDR3 loop reads CSADPSRGLSEQYF. As DNA, the CDR3 is TGCAGTGCCGACCCGAGCCGGGGATTGAGCGAGCAGTACTTC.

This clonotype was seen a handful of times. The chain's CDR3 is CASSLRVGVSYEQYF. The DNA for the CDR3 is TGTGCCAGCAGTTTGAGGGTGGGGGTCTCCTACGAGCAGTACTTC. This chain joins TRBV6-2 or TRBV6-3 and TRBJ2-7, with D perhaps TRBD1 or TRBD2 (5 bases each). Germline-derived CDR1 and CDR2 are MNHEY and SVGEGT. The CDR3 totals 15 residues. V shed 4 bases and J shed 0 bases, with 13 bases lying between them.

The chain uses TRBV2 and TRBJ2-7; TRBD2 aligns across 7 bases. The DNA end favors TRBJ2-5, so the J call may be wrong. CDR3 length: 13 residues. The germline gives CDR1 SNHLY, CDR2 FYNNEI. In nucleotides, the CDR3 is TGTGCCAGCAGACGAGTCGGGGGGGAGACCCAGTACTTC. It specifies CASRRVGGETQYF.

In its sample, this clonotype was seen a few times. The chain employs TRBV6-6 and TRBJ2-5; D might be TRBD1 (6 bases). Germline lookup yields CDR1 MNHNY and CDR2 SVGAGI (reference sequence). Trimming removed 4 bases from V and 4 bases from J, with 16 bases in between. This CDR3 contains 15 residues. The CDR3 loop is CASSSHSQGRETQYF. For the CDR3, the DNA is TGTGCCAGCAGTTCCCACTCACAGGGAAGAGAGACCCAGTACTTC.

This clonotype was detected a few times. The chain uses TRBV4-1 and TRBJ1-1, with TRBD1 identical over 8 bases. Germline V lookup: CDR1 MGHRA, CDR2 YSYEKL. The CDR3 totals 16 residues. Trimming removed 3 bases from V and 9 bases from J; junction bases left unmatched: 15. The CDR3 region is CASSQRGTGQGGKAFF. CDR3 bases: TGCGCCAGCAGCCAGCGGGGGACCGGACAGGGAGGTAAAGCTTTCTTT.

The chain is built from TRBV7-3 and TRBJ1-2; 7 bases are shared with TRBD1. The CDR3 has 15 residues. Germline V gene sequence: CDR1 SGHTA, CDR2 FQGTGA. The ends lost 6 bases at V and 8 bases at J; junction bases unmatched: 15. The CDR3 is CASSQTPTGSGGYTF. DNA of the CDR3: TGTGCCAGCAGTCAAACCCCGACAGGGAGTGGCGGCTACACCTTC.

The V call is TRBV9, the J call TRBJ2-5; possible D gene TRBD2, 5 bases. Trimming shortened V by 0 bases and J by 7 bases, and 19 bases separated the two germline ends. The germline CDR1 and CDR2 sequences are SGDLS and YYNGEE. This CDR3 spans 16 amino acids. The CDR3 sequence is CASSVEGGVGGGTQYF. CDR3 coding DNA: TGTGCCAGCAGCGTAGAAGGTGGGGTAGGTGGAGGGACCCAGTACTTC.

The chain uses TRBV7-8 and TRBJ2-5; 8 bases map to TRBD2. Germline CDR1 and CDR2: SGHVS and FQNEAQ. The J segment lost 2 bases and the V segment lost 8 bases, leaving 16 bases of the junction unmatched. This CDR3 contains 17 residues. CDR3 loop: CASRLGPGLAPQETQYF. The CDR3 region has the DNA TGTGCCAGCCGTCTCGGACCCGGACTAGCCCCACAAGAGACCCAGTACTTC.

The chain's CDR3 is CASSLSGTEQFF. As DNA, the CDR3 is TGTGCCAGCAGCCTTAGCGGGACCGAGCAGTTCTTC. The chain links TRBV5-6 to TRBJ2-1; TRBD2 agrees at 8 bases. Trimming took 4 bases from V and 10 from J; bases not matched to a gene: 4. The CDR3 is made up of 12 amino acids. The germline CDR1 and CDR2 sequences are SGHDT and YYEEEE.

Note on this clonotype: The junction shows a germline mismatch at one end, possibly a read error. The V and J genes are TRBV5-4 and TRBJ1-2; D is unclear. The CDR3 runs 14 residues. Germline CDR1 and CDR2: SGHNT and YYREEE (reference sequence). The CDR3: CVSSLGQANYGYTF. The CDR3 DNA follows: TGTGTCAGCAGCTTGGGCCAGGCTAACTATGGCTACACCTTC.

The rearrangement links TRBV4-1 to TRBJ2-3; 10 bases align to TRBD2. The CDR3 loop spans 19 amino acids. Per the germline V gene, CDR1 is MGHRA and CDR2 is YSYEKL. V lost 8 bases and J lost 4; bases outside the gene matches: 21. In DNA, the CDR3 is TGCGCCAGCGTGCCTGATAATCCCCTAGCGGGAGAGCCCCCAGATACGCAGTATTTT. It codes for CASVPDNPLAGEPPDTQYF.

The rearrangement joins TRBV20-1 to TRBJ2-1; unclear D gene. Trimming pared 0 bases from V and 0 bases from J, leaving 6 bases between. There are 14 residues in the CDR3. Germline V gene sequence: CDR1 DFQATT, CDR2 SNEGSKA (reference sequence). CDR3 sequence: CSAREAPSYNEQFF. DNA for the CDR3: TGCAGTGCTAGAGAAGCCCCCTCCTACAATGAGCAGTTCTTC.

This rearrangement joins TRBV12-5 to TRBJ2-7; D unclear. Trimming removed 2 bases from V and 4 bases from J, with 6 bases in between. CDR3 length: 12 amino acids. Per the germline V gene, CDR1 is LGHNT and CDR2 is FRNRAP. In DNA, the CDR3 is TGTGCTAGTGGTTTGAGGGTGTACGAGCAGTACTTC. As protein: CASGLRVYEQYF.

A word on this clonotype: One end of the junction varies from germline; a read error may be responsible. The gene calls are TRBV7-2 and TRBJ2-6, with TRBD1 identical over 9 bases. This CDR3 is built from 16 residues. Per germline, CDR1 SGHTA and CDR2 FQGNSA. The CDR3 protein is CASSPQGAAGASVLTF. The CDR3 coding sequence is TGTGCCAGCAGCCCACAGGGGGCGGCTGGGGCCAGCGTCCTGACTTTC.

This chain uses TRBV25-1 with TRBJ2-1, with D possibly matching TRBD1 (7 bases). Germline V gene sequence: CDR1 MGHDK, CDR2 SYGVNS. Trimming pared 3 bases from V and 2 bases from J, leaving 17 bases between. There are 17 residues in the CDR3. The CDR3 DNA follows: TGTGCCAGCAGTGATCCCCTGGGCAGGGGGGCCTACAATGAGCAGTTCTTC. This codes for CASSDPLGRGAYNEQFF.